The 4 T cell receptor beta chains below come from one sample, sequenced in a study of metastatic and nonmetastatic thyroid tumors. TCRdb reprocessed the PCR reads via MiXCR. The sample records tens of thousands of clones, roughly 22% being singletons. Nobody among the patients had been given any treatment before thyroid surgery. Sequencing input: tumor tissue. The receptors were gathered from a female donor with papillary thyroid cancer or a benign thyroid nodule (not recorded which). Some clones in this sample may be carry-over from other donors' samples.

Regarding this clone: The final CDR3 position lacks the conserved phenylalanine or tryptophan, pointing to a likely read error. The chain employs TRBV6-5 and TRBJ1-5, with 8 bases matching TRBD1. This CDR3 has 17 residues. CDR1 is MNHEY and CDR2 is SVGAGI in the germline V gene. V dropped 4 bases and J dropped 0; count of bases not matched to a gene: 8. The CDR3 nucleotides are TGTGCCAGCAGTTTGATCGACAGGGGAGGTAGCAATCAGCCCCAGCATTCT. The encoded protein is CASSLIDRGGSNQPQHS.

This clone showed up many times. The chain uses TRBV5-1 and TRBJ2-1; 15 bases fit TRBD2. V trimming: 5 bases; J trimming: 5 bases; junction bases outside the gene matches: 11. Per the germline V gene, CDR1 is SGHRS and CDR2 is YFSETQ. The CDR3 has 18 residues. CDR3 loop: CASSFALGLAGGDNEQFF. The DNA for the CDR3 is TGCGCCAGCAGTTTCGCACTCGGACTAGCGGGGGGGGACAATGAGCAGTTCTTC.

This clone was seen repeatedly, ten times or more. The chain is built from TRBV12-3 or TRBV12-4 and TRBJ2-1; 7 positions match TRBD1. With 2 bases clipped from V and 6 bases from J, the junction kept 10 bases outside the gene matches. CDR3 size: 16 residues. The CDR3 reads CASSLMLPRTGNEQFF. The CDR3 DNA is TGTGCCAGCAGTTTAATGCTGCCCCGGACAGGCAATGAGCAGTTCTTC.

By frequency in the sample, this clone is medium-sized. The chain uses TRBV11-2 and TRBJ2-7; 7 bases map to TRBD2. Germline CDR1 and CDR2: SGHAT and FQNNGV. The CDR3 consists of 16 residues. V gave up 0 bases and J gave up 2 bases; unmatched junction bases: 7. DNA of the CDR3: TGTGCCAGCAGCTTAGAGGTCCCAGCGGGACCCTACGAGCAGTACTTC. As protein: CASSLEVPAGPYEQYF.